This TCR beta chain was retrieved from a study of cytomegalovirus exposure and HLA in healthy donors. Study as a whole: Most donors, approximately 82% of over 350 genotyped, fell in the Caucasian-associated ancestry cluster. Overall study findings and caveats: Indistinguishability led to the exclusion of some V segments, TRBV6-2 and TRBV6-3 included. Reportedly, diagnosis of cytomegalovirus status by the classifier showed high specificity and sensitivity. Several of the most significant clusters were apparently associated with common viral pathogens in a later analysis.

The PCR had 60 Vbeta and 13 Jbeta primers. Repertoires were generated with immunoSEQ multiplex PCR, while TCRdb's copy carries only in-frame clones and drops some. Here the sample spans some 160,000 clones, over 70% being singletons. Unmatched junction bases numbered 14, after V lost 9 bases and J lost 6 bases. In germline, CDR1 is MNHEY, CDR2 SMNVEV (reference sequence). The CDR3 contains 14 residues. This clone was detected once. Its antigen is not identified. The sequence came from a woman in her forties or fifties in good health and CMV-seronegative. The chain employs TRBV27 and TRBJ2-7, with 7 bases lining up with TRBD1. The sequencing input was PBMCs. CDR3 protein: CARRKGGELGEQYF. CDR3 in DNA: TGTGCCAGGAGAAAAGGGGGCGAGCTTGGCGAGCAGTACTTC.